This TCR beta chain was observed in a study of blood T cell repertoires in COVID-19. Authors' methods: Scientists estimated how many nucleated cells there were by amplifying reference gene primers. Libraries were prepared by immunoSEQ multiplex PCR; TCRdb keeps only in-frame clonotypes and omits some of them. From that table come the V and J calls and clone size; the DNA was used to work out D and trimming. Among hundreds of thousands of clones, 83% were seen once, and the ten largest hold 4.5% to 5%. This CDR3 contains 12 residues. Deletions cut 1 base from V and 1 base from J, with 2 bases between. Germline V gives CDR1 SGHNT, CDR2 YYREEE (reference sequence).

The clonotype was recovered from a woman aged 50 to 60 who had been exposed to COVID-19. The sequenced material came from PBMCs or T cells enriched from blood (not recorded which). The chain is built from TRBV5-4 and TRBJ1-1; no clear D. CDR3 region: CASSLRNTEAFF. In nucleotides, the CDR3 is TGTGCCAGCAGCTTGCGGAACACTGAAGCTTTCTTT. Drawing the rest from reference TRBV5-4 and TRBJ1-1, the complete variable domain is ETGVTQSPTHLIKTRGQQVTLRCSSQSGHNTVSWYQQALGQGPQFIFQYYREEENGRGNFPPRFSGLQFPNYSSELNVNALELDDSALYLCASSLRNTEAFFGQGTRLTVV.